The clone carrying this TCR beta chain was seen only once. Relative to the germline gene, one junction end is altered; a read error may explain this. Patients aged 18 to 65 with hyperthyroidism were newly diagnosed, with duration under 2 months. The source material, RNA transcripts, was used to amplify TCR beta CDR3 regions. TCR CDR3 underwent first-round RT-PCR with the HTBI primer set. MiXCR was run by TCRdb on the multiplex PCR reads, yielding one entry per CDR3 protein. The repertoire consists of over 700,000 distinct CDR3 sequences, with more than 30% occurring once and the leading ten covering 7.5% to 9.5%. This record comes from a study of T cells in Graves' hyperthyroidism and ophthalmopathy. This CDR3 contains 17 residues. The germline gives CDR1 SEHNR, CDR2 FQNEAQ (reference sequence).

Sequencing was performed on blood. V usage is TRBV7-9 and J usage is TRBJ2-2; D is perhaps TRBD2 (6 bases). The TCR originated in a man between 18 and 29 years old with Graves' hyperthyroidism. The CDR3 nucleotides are TGCGCCAGCAGTCAAGACCTAATAGGTGGCGGGGCCGGGGAGCTGTTTTTT. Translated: CASSQDLIGGGAGELFF. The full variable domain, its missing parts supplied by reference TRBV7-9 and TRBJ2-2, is DTGVSQNPRHKITKRGQNVTFRCDPISEHNRLYWYRQTLGQGPEFLTYFQNEAQLEKSRLLSDRFSAERPKGSFSTLEIQRTEQGDSAMYLCASSQDLIGGGAGELFFGEGSRLTVL.